The sequence of this T cell receptor beta chain was determined in a study of Ad26.COV2.S vaccination and SARS-CoV-2 variants. Overall study context: Enrolled in COV1001, the donor was in the Ad26.COV2.S trial arm, which received the vaccine.

CDR3 length: 13 amino acids. V lost 1 base and J lost 4, with 8 bases in between. Germline values: CDR1 SGHRS, CDR2 YFSETQ. To note about this clone: What it binds is unknown.

Sequencing used immunoSEQ multiplex PCR; TCRdb keeps in-frame clones, though not all of them. The sample shows about 350,000 clones, roughly 85% of them seen only once. The treatment denotes: some 20 received Ad26.COV2.S at low or high dose, single or two shots; roughly five received placebo; per-sample allocation not given. Vaccine and placebo recipients were sampled on day 63 after the first injection. Boston hosted the donor, who was an adult aged 18-55 years. Whole-study findings and limits: TCR breadth and depth estimates may have understated total T cell responses.

This chain connects TRBV5-1 to TRBJ2-5; D is unclear. The sequence derives from a person aged 18-65 years who received the Ad26.COV2.S COVID-19 vaccine or a placebo. The starting material was peripheral blood, obtained in a trial of Ad26.COV2.S vaccine versus placebo. In DNA, the CDR3 is TGCGCCAGCAGCTTGTTTGCGACAGAGACCCAGTACTTC. This codes for CASSLFATETQYF.